The rows below give T cell receptor beta chains drawn from one sample of a study of T-cell memory formation after mild COVID-19. TCRdb reanalysed the 5' RACE reads using MiXCR and keeps one entry per CDR3 protein. The data contain hundreds of thousands of distinct CDR3 sequences, around 13% of them singletons. The sequenced material came from PBMCs or a T cell subset sorted from them (not recorded which). Receptors were obtained from a man between 18 and 35 years old who had mild COVID-19 (a few samples of this study predate the infection). Cell type and time point are not known. Both conserved end residues are part of each CDR3. The order of the fields is clone size, D gene, V gene, J gene, CDR3 protein, CDR3 DNA. D genes are given only for firm matches. The size field is filled for only some rows; it gives once, few, many or a size class.

.,TRBD1,TRBV9,TRBJ2-3,CASSVGDRDSTDTQYF,TGTGCCAGCAGCGTAGGGGACAGGGATAGCACAGATACGCAGTATTTT
.,.,TRBV6-6,TRBJ2-1,CASRNMGPGTLREQFF,TGTGCCAGCAGAAACATGGGTCCGGGGACCTTGCGTGAGCAGTTCTTC
many,TRBD1,TRBV2,TRBJ2-2,CASIPQGTGELFF,TGTGCCAGCATCCCACAGGGGACCGGGGAGCTGTTTTTT
.,TRBD1,TRBV7-9,TRBJ2-7,CASRGTGDYEQYF,TGTGCCAGCCGGGGGACAGGGGATTACGAGCAGTACTTC
few,.,TRBV6-5,TRBJ1-1,CASSYDGMNTEAFF,TGTGCCAGCAGTTACGATGGGATGAACACTGAAGCTTTCTTT
.,.,TRBV20-1,TRBJ2-5,CSARDGDTGRETQYF,TGCAGTGCTAGAGATGGGGATACCGGAAGGGAGACCCAGTACTTC
few,.,TRBV7-2,TRBJ2-5,CASTSLWGSRETQYF,TGTGCCAGCACCTCCCTTTGGGGGTCACGAGAGACCCAGTACTTC
few,.,TRBV20-1,TRBJ2-2,CSAAGPTGELFF,TGCAGTGCGGCAGGTCCCACCGGGGAGCTGTTTTTT
.,.,TRBV9,TRBJ1-4,CASSHEGSATNEKLFF,TGTGCCAGCAGCCACGAGGGTAGTGCAACTAATGAAAAACTGTTTTTT
.,.,TRBV12-3/TRBV12-4,TRBJ2-3,CASSSEDADTQYF,TGTGCCAGCAGCTCAGAGGATGCGGATACGCAGTATTTT
.,TRBD2,TRBV9,TRBJ2-7,CASSVDGRGLFYEQYF,TGTGCCAGCAGCGTAGACGGGCGGGGGTTATTCTACGAGCAGTACTTC
many,.,TRBV7-2,TRBJ2-7,CASSLELALNKQYF,TGTGCCAGCAGCTTGGAGCTAGCCCTTAACAAGCAGTACTTC
.,.,TRBV5-1,TRBJ1-2,CASSLDGTVLVGYTF,TGCGCCAGCAGCCTTGATGGGACGGTCCTAGTGGGCTACACCTTC
few,TRBD2,TRBV4-2,TRBJ2-1,CASSRTGGGLVEQFF,TGTGCCAGCAGCCGCACGGGGGGGGGCCTTGTTGAGCAGTTCTTC
many,.,TRBV7-3,TRBJ2-1,CASSLDSAPHNEQFF,TGTGCCAGCAGCTTAGATAGCGCACCACACAATGAGCAGTTCTTC
.,.,TRBV5-1,TRBJ2-1,CASSLDRGRSSYNEQFF,TGCGCCAGCAGCTTGGATCGCGGAAGAAGCTCCTACAATGAGCAGTTCTTC
few,TRBD1,TRBV9,TRBJ1-5,CASSPGTGASNQPQHF,TGTGCCAGCAGCCCGGGGACAGGAGCATCTAATCAGCCCCAGCATTTT
many,.,TRBV3-1,TRBJ2-7,CASSPTPSYEQYF,TGTGCCAGCAGCCCGACACCTTCCTACGAGCAGTACTTC
.,.,TRBV29-1,TRBJ2-2,CSVLTEVTGELFF,TGCAGCGTCCTAACCGAAGTCACCGGGGAGCTGTTTTTT
.,.,TRBV14,TRBJ2-4,CASSQARAGDDIQYF,TGTGCCAGCAGCCAAGCGCGGGCAGGCGATGATATTCAGTACTTC
.,.,TRBV5-1,TRBJ1-1,CASSAMKNTEAFF,TGCGCCAGCAGCGCCATGAAGAACACTGAAGCTTTCTTT
few,TRBD2,TRBV7-9,TRBJ2-3,CASSPRLAPDTQYF,TGTGCCAGCAGCCCGAGACTAGCCCCAGATACGCAGTATTTT
.,.,TRBV6-2/TRBV6-3,TRBJ2-2,CASSNPHDGELFF,TGTGCCAGCAGTAACCCGCACGACGGGGAGCTGTTTTTT
.,TRBD2,TRBV29-1,TRBJ2-3,CSAQRGWGTDTQYF,TGCAGCGCGCAGCGGGGCTGGGGCACAGATACGCAGTATTTT
.,.,TRBV27,TRBJ1-2,CASSLRGQGRRYTF,TGTGCCAGCAGTTTAAGGGGTCAGGGTAGGCGCTACACCTTC
many,.,TRBV21-1,TRBJ2-6,CASPLVDRRSGANVLTF,TGTGCCAGCCCACTCGTTGACAGACGGTCTGGGGCCAACGTCCTGACTTTC
few,.,TRBV4-3,TRBJ2-1,CASSQDLRWSGQFF,TGCGCCAGCAGCCAAGATCTGAGGTGGTCAGGGCAGTTCTTC
few,TRBD2,TRBV24-1,TRBJ2-3,CATSDPTSGTSDTQYF,TGTGCCACCAGTGATCCGACTAGCGGGACATCAGATACGCAGTATTTT
few,.,TRBV6-5,TRBJ2-5,CASSYLGRGETQYF,TGTGCCAGCAGTTACCTTGGACGAGGAGAGACCCAGTACTTC
few,.,TRBV5-1,TRBJ2-6,CASSLGQGTFSGANVLTF,TGCGCCAGCAGCTTGGGGCAGGGAACTTTCTCTGGGGCCAACGTCCTGACTTTC
.,.,TRBV2,TRBJ2-3,CASSPLSGGTDTQYF,TGTGCCAGCAGTCCCCTGTCCGGGGGCACAGATACGCAGTATTTT
.,TRBD1,TRBV7-8,TRBJ1-3,CASSLAGQGVGNTIYF,TGTGCCAGCAGCTTAGCGGGACAGGGAGTCGGAAACACCATATATTTT
many,TRBD2,TRBV9,TRBJ2-3,CASSTRSWIAGGLDTQYF,TGTGCCAGCAGCACCCGTAGCTGGATAGCGGGGGGGCTTGATACGCAGTATTTT
.,.,TRBV7-3,TRBJ2-5,CASSPTLAQETQYF,TGTGCCAGCAGCCCGACGTTAGCCCAAGAGACCCAGTACTTC
many,TRBD1,TRBV29-1,TRBJ2-3,CSVETGTGKDTQYF,TGCAGCGTGGAAACCGGGACAGGGAAGGATACGCAGTATTTT
few,.,TRBV6-1,TRBJ2-2,CASSEAEGAAGELFF,TGTGCCAGCAGTGAAGCGGAGGGAGCGGCCGGGGAGCTGTTTTTT
.,.,TRBV2,TRBJ2-2,CASSTQGGELFF,TGTGCCAGCAGCACCCAGGGAGGGGAGCTGTTTTTT
.,TRBD1,TRBV7-2,TRBJ1-2,CASSLLQGANYGYTF,TGTGCCAGCAGCCTACTACAGGGGGCAAACTATGGCTACACCTTC
few,.,TRBV11-2,TRBJ2-5,CASSLGSKTQYF,TGTGCCAGCAGCTTAGGGTCAAAGACCCAGTACTTC
.,.,TRBV29-1,TRBJ1-2,CSVEASNYGYTF,TGCAGCGTTGAGGCATCAAACTATGGCTACACCTTC
few,.,TRBV4-1,TRBJ1-4,CASSQGTGRIVEKLFF,TGCGCCAGCAGCCAAGGAACAGGGAGGATAGTTGAAAAACTGTTTTTT
few,TRBD1,TRBV29-1,TRBJ1-5,CSVGTGVQPQHF,TGCAGCGTCGGGACAGGGGTTCAGCCCCAGCATTTT
many,.,TRBV5-6,TRBJ2-4,CASSFKGGNIQYF,TGTGCCAGCAGCTTTAAGGGGGGAAACATTCAGTACTTC
few,TRBD1,TRBV5-6,TRBJ1-5,CASSLFTGDQPQHF,TGTGCCAGCAGCTTGTTTACAGGGGATCAGCCCCAGCATTTT
.,.,TRBV5-1,TRBJ2-3,CASRRGVDTQYF,TGCGCCAGCAGGAGAGGGGTAGATACGCAGTATTTT
.,TRBD2,TRBV27,TRBJ2-2,CASSWGGYAGELFF,TGTGCCAGCAGTTGGGGGGGTTACGCCGGGGAGCTGTTTTTT
few,.,TRBV5-1,TRBJ1-3,CASSFGVNSGNTIYF,TGCGCCAGCAGCTTCGGAGTGAACTCTGGAAACACCATATATTTT
many,TRBD1,TRBV15,TRBJ1-2,CATSSRRGPNGYTF,TGTGCCACCAGCAGCCGCAGGGGGCCGAATGGCTACACCTTC
few,.,TRBV28,TRBJ2-7,CASTGPSLHEQYF,TGTGCCAGCACCGGGCCCAGCCTCCACGAGCAGTACTTC
few,.,TRBV5-1,TRBJ1-1,CASSLAGSSNTEAFF,TGCGCCAGCAGCCTCGCGGGCTCTTCGAACACTGAAGCTTTCTTT
.,TRBD2,TRBV7-9,TRBJ2-1,CASSLGLAGGISYNEQFF,TGTGCCAGCAGCCTAGGACTAGCGGGGGGTATCTCCTACAATGAGCAGTTCTTC
few,.,TRBV5-1,TRBJ1-1,CASSGGTAVEAFF,TGCGCCAGCAGCGGCGGGACGGCGGTTGAAGCTTTCTTT
many,.,TRBV4-2,TRBJ2-7,CASSQDTRDRQYF,TGTGCCAGCAGCCAAGATACCAGGGATCGGCAGTACTTC
many,TRBD1,TRBV20-1,TRBJ2-3,CSASWTGVGTDTQYF,TGCAGTGCTAGCTGGACAGGGGTCGGTACAGATACGCAGTATTTT
many,.,TRBV5-1,TRBJ1-2,CASSLQGTNYGYTF,TGCGCCAGCAGCTTGCAGGGGACTAACTATGGCTACACCTTC
few,TRBD1,TRBV16,TRBJ2-7,CASSHRDRAGYEQYF,TGTGCCAGCAGCCACCGGGACAGGGCTGGGTACGAGCAGTACTTC
.,.,TRBV20-1,TRBJ1-5,CSARGHYSNQPQHF,TGCAGTGCTAGAGGACACTATAGCAATCAGCCCCAGCATTTT
.,.,TRBV11-2,TRBJ2-7,CASTSYGAEQYF,TGTGCCAGCACCTCTTACGGGGCCGAGCAGTACTTC